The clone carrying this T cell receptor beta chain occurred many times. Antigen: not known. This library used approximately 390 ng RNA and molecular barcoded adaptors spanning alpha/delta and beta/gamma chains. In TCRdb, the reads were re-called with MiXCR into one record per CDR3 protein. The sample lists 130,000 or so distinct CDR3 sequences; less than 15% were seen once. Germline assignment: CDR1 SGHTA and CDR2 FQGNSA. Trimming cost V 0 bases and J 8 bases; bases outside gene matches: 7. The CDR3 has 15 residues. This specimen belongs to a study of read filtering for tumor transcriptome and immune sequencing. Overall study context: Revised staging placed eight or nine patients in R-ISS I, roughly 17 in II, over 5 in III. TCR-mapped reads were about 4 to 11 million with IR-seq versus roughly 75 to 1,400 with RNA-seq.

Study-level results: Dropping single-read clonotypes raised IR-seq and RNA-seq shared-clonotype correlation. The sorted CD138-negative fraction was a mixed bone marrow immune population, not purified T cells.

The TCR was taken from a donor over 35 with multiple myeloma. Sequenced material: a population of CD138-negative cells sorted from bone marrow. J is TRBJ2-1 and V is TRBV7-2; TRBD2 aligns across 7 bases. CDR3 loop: CASSLAPGLLHEQFF. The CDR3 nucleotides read TGTGCCAGCAGCTTAGCGCCGGGACTACTTCATGAGCAGTTCTTC.